A single sample gave rise to the 10 T cell receptor beta chains below, sequenced in a study of human T cells and chemical hapten exposure. TCRdb re-called the RACE reads through MiXCR, storing one row per CDR3 protein. The sample yields about 82,000 distinct CDR3 sequences, 10% to 15% seen once. The time point here: patch test 3, about 24 weeks after DPC sensitization. The treatment denotes: therapeutic diphenylcyclopropenone sensitization with weekly scalp DPC. The starting material was whole blood, obtained in connection with sensitization to the hapten diphenylcyclopropenone (DPC). These receptors were collected from a woman between 50 and 59 years old with alopecia areata. Some clones in this sample may be carry-over from other donors' samples.

The rearrangement uses TRBV3-1 and TRBJ2-1; 10 nucleotides align to TRBD2. This CDR3 comprises 17 residues. Germline V lookup: CDR1 LGHDT, CDR2 YNNKEL (reference sequence). J was trimmed by 6 bases and V by 3 bases; bases with no gene match: 11. Here the CDR3 reads CASSQNIVLAGSNEQFF. The CDR3, as DNA: TGTGCCAGCAGCCAGAATATAGTACTAGCGGGAAGCAATGAGCAGTTCTTC.

The V gene is TRBV3-1, the J gene TRBJ1-2; a weak D match, TRBD1 (5 bases). The CDR3 is 15 residues long. Trimming removed 4 bases from V and 6 bases from J, with 18 bases in between. The V gene's germline CDR1 is LGHDT and CDR2 YNNKEL (reference sequence). For the CDR3, the DNA is TGTGCCAGCAGCCGTCAGGGAGTCGGGGGTGATGGCTACACCTTC. Protein: CASSRQGVGGDGYTF.

This clonotype turned up a few times. The J gene is TRBJ2-7, the V gene TRBV7-9, with no clear D. CDR1 and CDR2 (germline): SEHNR, FQNEAQ (reference sequence). The CDR3 has 13 amino acids. V was trimmed by 7 bases and J by 0 bases, leaving 10 bases between them. CDR3 protein: CASTAAGSYEQYF. The CDR3 DNA is TGTGCCAGCACCGCGGCCGGCTCCTACGAGCAGTACTTC.

This clonotype has ten or more counts. DNA of the CDR3: TGCAGTGCTAGAGATCTAACAAAATTCGGCAATCAGCCCCAGCATTTT. Translation: CSARDLTKFGNQPQHF. The V and J genes are TRBV20-1 and TRBJ1-5; no definite D call. CDR1 is DFQATT and CDR2 is SNEGSKA in the germline V gene (reference sequence). V was pared by 0 bases and J by 2 bases, with 14 bases between. The CDR3 length is 16 residues.

In this sample, this clonotype turned up a few times. This rearrangement joins TRBV2 to TRBJ2-5, with D possibly TRBD2 on 6 matching bases. CDR1 and CDR2 from the germline V gene are SNHLY and FYNNEI. The germline V and J ends were trimmed by 8 bases and 5 bases, with 12 bases remaining between them. The CDR3 contains 12 residues. CDR3 bases: TGTGCCAGCCTACGAGCGGGTGAGACCCAGTACTTC. It encodes CASLRAGETQYF. Supplemented by reference TRBV2 and TRBJ2-5, the full variable domain reads EPEVTQTPSHQVTQMGQEVILRCVPISNHLYFYWYRQILGQKVEFLVSFYNNEISEKSEIFDDQFSVERPDGSNFTLKIRSTKLEDSAMYFCASLRAGETQYFGPGTRLLVL.

This clonotype was counted between two and nine times. The chain combines TRBV29-1 with TRBJ1-2; D is unclear. The CDR3 covers 13 residues. Trimming removed 0 bases from V and 4 bases from J, with 9 bases in between. From germline, CDR1 is SQVTM and CDR2 ANQGSEA. CDR3 nucleotide sequence: TGCAGCGTTGAAGATGTTGGCAGCTATGGCTACACCTTC. This translates into CSVEDVGSYGYTF.

This clonotype was recorded many times. The chain links TRBV7-2 to TRBJ2-7; the match to TRBD2 covers 13 bases. The CDR3 is 13 residues long. V shed 5 bases and J 7 bases; nucleotides not matched to a gene: 2. The germline CDR1 and CDR2 sequences are SGHTA and FQGNSA. The CDR3 loop is CASSVLAGGEQYF. The CDR3 bases are TGTGCCAGCAGCGTACTAGCGGGAGGGGAGCAGTACTTC.

The V gene is TRBV2, the J gene TRBJ1-4; D call uncertain. Per germline, CDR1 SNHLY and CDR2 FYNNEI. Trimming stripped 3 bases from V and 2 bases from J, with 4 bases between. The CDR3 spans 13 residues. The CDR3 loop is CASSDVTNEKLFF. In DNA, the CDR3 is TGTGCCAGCAGTGACGTTACTAATGAAAAACTGTTTTTT. The whole variable domain, filled in from reference TRBV2 and TRBJ1-4, reads EPEVTQTPSHQVTQMGQEVILRCVPISNHLYFYWYRQILGQKVEFLVSFYNNEISEKSEIFDDQFSVERPDGSNFTLKIRSTKLEDSAMYFCASSDVTNEKLFFGSGTQLSVL.

This clonotype was found a few times. J is TRBJ1-1 and V is TRBV12-3 or TRBV12-4; tentative D call: TRBD1 (6 bases). V lost 6 bases and J lost 4, with 15 bases in between. This CDR3 spans 14 amino acids. CDR3 sequence: CASSPTRGSTEAFF. CDR3 coding DNA: TGTGCCAGCAGCCCTACCAGGGGTAGCACTGAAGCTTTCTTT.

This clonotype was observed a few times. The V call is TRBV7-2, the J call TRBJ2-5; D is unresolved. Germline lookup yields CDR1 SGHTA and CDR2 FQGNSA. The CDR3 runs to 15 residues. Trimming removed 5 bases from V and 4 bases from J, with 17 bases in between. The CDR3 reads CASSPSSGSRETQYF. CDR3 in DNA: TGTGCCAGCAGCCCTTCCTCGGGCTCAAGAGAGACCCAGTACTTC.